A selection of T cell receptor beta chains follows, all from one sample in a study of T cell responses to AZD1222 COVID-19 vaccine. Sequencing used immunoSEQ multiplex PCR; TCRdb keeps in-frame clones, though not all of them. The data contain tens of thousands of clones, 89% of them singletons. Sequencing was performed on peripheral blood, taken 28 days after the second AZD1222 dose. These receptors all come from an adult who received the AZD1222 COVID-19 vaccine. The CDR3 runs from the conserved cysteine through the conserved F or W. Fields, in order: CDR3 protein, V gene, J gene.

CDR3: CASSAQTGDYGYTF
V: TRBV11-1
J: TRBJ1-2

CDR3: CASSIHLQGLGQPQHF
V: TRBV19
J: TRBJ1-5

CDR3: CASSESGPSGKNIQYF
V: TRBV10-1
J: TRBJ2-4

CDR3: CASSRLLAGERNEQFF
V: TRBV4-1
J: TRBJ2-1

CDR3: CAWSVPGTGGGMSQHF
V: TRBV30
J: TRBJ1-5

CDR3: CASSFDRGTEAFF
V: TRBV5-1
J: TRBJ1-1

CDR3: CASSRGQGVETQYF
V: TRBV4-3
J: TRBJ2-5

CDR3: CATSGSTGTGDSNQPQHF
V: TRBV24-1
J: TRBJ1-5

CDR3: CASSVEGDSGNTIYF
V: TRBV9
J: TRBJ1-3

CDR3: CASSLNQGLTTGELFF
V: TRBV7-6
J: TRBJ2-2

CDR3: CASSLVWADTQYF
V: TRBV28
J: TRBJ2-3

CDR3: CASSLARNATYNSPLHF
V: TRBV5-1
J: TRBJ1-6

CDR3: CASSQRTGPPLHF
V: TRBV6-5
J: TRBJ1-6

CDR3: CASSGGQGVTGELFF
V: TRBV5-1
J: TRBJ2-2

CDR3: CASTPLGGMSYEQYF
V: TRBV7-2
J: TRBJ2-7

CDR3: CASSPRPGGPYEQYF
V: TRBV28
J: TRBJ2-7

CDR3: CASSVQPDRGGYTF
V: TRBV9
J: TRBJ1-2

CDR3: CASSPPLTGQNQPQHF
V: TRBV18
J: TRBJ1-5

CDR3: CASSEGDYEQYF
V: TRBV2
J: TRBJ2-7

CDR3: CASSLSGGVNEQFF
V: TRBV11-3
J: TRBJ2-1

CDR3: CASSRHGDSYEQYF
V: TRBV10-1
J: TRBJ2-7

CDR3: CASTRTGGAETQYF
V: TRBV19
J: TRBJ2-5

CDR3: CASSQWPGRMNTEAFF
V: TRBV11-2
J: TRBJ1-1